Listed here are 32 T cell receptor beta chains from one sample, sequenced in a study of blood T cell repertoires in COVID-19. Clones were sequenced by immunoSEQ multiplex PCR, and TCRdb holds only the in-frame ones, with some missing. The data show approximately 170,000 clones, about four fifths seen once. What was sequenced was peripheral blood. The receptor set was obtained from a woman at least 80 years old with active or convalescent COVID-19.

About this clone itself: A read error may account for a junction end that differs from germline. This sequence joins TRBV28 and TRBJ2-1; TRBD1 aligns across 7 bases. Germline-derived CDR1 and CDR2 are MDHEN and SYDVKM. The CDR3 is made up of 12 amino acids. CDR3 DNA sequence: TGTGCCAGCAGTACTCCGGGACAGTTGGCGCTCTTC. Encoded protein: CASSTPGQLALF.

This rearrangement joins TRBV5-1 to TRBJ2-2; D perhaps matches TRBD1 (6 bases). This CDR3 has 15 amino acids. With 2 bases removed from V and 1 base from J, the gap between germline ends came to 9 bases. CDR1 and CDR2 (germline): SGHRS, YFSETQ. The CDR3 protein is CASSLTGQNTGELFF. The CDR3 bases are TGCGCCAGCAGCTTAACGGGACAGAACACCGGGGAGCTGTTTTTT.

This chain joins TRBV10-3 and TRBJ1-5, with 7 bases that match TRBD1. Germline-derived CDR1 and CDR2 are ENHRY and SYGVKD. Germline trimming cut 2 bases from V and 2 bases from J; bases unmatched to any gene: 3. This CDR3 region has 15 residues. CDR3 in DNA: TGTGCCATCAGTGAGACTACAGGGGGCAATCAGCCCCAGCATTTT. It yields the protein CAISETTGGNQPQHF.

There are a few counts of this clone. This sequence joins TRBV19 and TRBJ1-1; unclear D gene. The CDR3 spans 13 residues. Germline-derived CDR1 and CDR2 are LNHDA and SQIVND (reference sequence). The germline V and J ends were trimmed by 3 bases and 0 bases, with 5 bases remaining between them. CDR3 bases: TGTGCCAGTAGTATCTATCTGAACACTGAAGCTTTCTTT. It yields the protein CASSIYLNTEAFF. The full variable domain, in which reference TRBV19 and TRBJ1-1 provide the parts outside the CDR3, is DGGITQSPKYLFRKEGQNVTLSCEQNLNHDAMYWYRQDPGQGLRLIYYSQIVNDFQKGDIAEGYSVSREKKESFPLTVTSAQKNPTAFYLCASSIYLNTEAFFGQGTRLTVV.

The rearrangement links TRBV2 to TRBJ1-5; D possibly corresponds to TRBD1 (6 bases). The CDR3 spans 13 residues. CDR1 and CDR2 (germline): SNHLY, FYNNEI. V was cut by 5 bases and J by 2 bases, with 7 bases left in between. The CDR3: CASSRTGNQPQHF. DNA of the CDR3: TGTGCCAGCAGTCGGACAGGCAATCAGCCCCAGCATTTT.

The chain couples TRBV9 to TRBJ2-5; 10 nucleotides agree with TRBD2. The germline V gene has CDR1 SGDLS and CDR2 YYNGEE. Germline trimming cut 2 bases from V and 5 bases from J; bases unmatched to any gene: 18. The CDR3 extends over 19 amino acids. The CDR3 DNA is TGTGCCAGCAGCGTCAACACTGGGTGGAGCGGGAGGGCCTTGGAGACCCAGTACTTC. This sequence encodes CASSVNTGWSGRALETQYF. The full variable domain, with the rest looked up from reference TRBV9 and TRBJ2-5, is DSGVTQTPKHLITATGQRVTLRCSPRSGDLSVYWYQQSLDQGLQFLIQYYNGEERAKGNILERFSAQQFPDLHSELNLSSLELGDSALYFCASSVNTGWSGRALETQYFGPGTRLLVL.

The chain combines TRBV12-3 or TRBV12-4 with TRBJ1-1; tentative D call: TRBD1 (5 bases). This CDR3 has 11 amino acids. With 3 bases removed from V and 12 bases from J, the gap between germline ends came to 11 bases. CDR3 bases: TGTGCCAGCAGTTTTGGGACTAAAACTTTCTTT. Translated, it gives CASSFGTKTFF.

V usage is TRBV4-1 and J usage is TRBJ1-3; 8 bases match TRBD1. V gave up 1 base and J gave up 7 bases; unmatched junction bases: 9. The germline gives CDR1 MGHRA, CDR2 YSYEKL. CDR3 length: 16 residues. The CDR3 nucleotides read TGCGCCAGCAGCCAAGGCCGACAGGGGTTTTGGAACACCATATATTTT. It codes for CASSQGRQGFWNTIYF.

The V and J genes are TRBV2 and TRBJ2-1; 7 bases fit TRBD1. The CDR3 contains 14 residues. V lost 6 bases, J lost 6 bases, and 8 bases stayed unmatched. The germline V gene encodes CDR1 SNHLY and CDR2 FYNNEI. CDR3 bases: TGTGCCAGCAGAAACGACAGGGTCGCCAATGAGCAGTTCTTC. Its protein is CASRNDRVANEQFF.

This clone was seen just once. The chain uses TRBV28 and TRBJ2-1; possible D gene TRBD2, 6 bases. V was clipped by 2 bases and J by 2 bases, with 10 bases between them. The CDR3 consists of 15 residues. CDR1 is MDHEN, CDR2 SYDVKM, per germline. CDR3 in amino acids: CASSLHGRPYNEQFF. Here the CDR3 DNA reads TGTGCCAGCAGTTTACACGGGAGACCCTACAATGAGCAGTTCTTC.

This clone was seen just once. This rearrangement joins TRBV5-6 to TRBJ2-1; a weak D match, TRBD2 (6 bases). Germline V gene sequence: CDR1 SGHDT, CDR2 YYEEEE. There are 14 residues in the CDR3. V shed 1 base and J shed 7 bases, with 12 bases lying between them. The CDR3 DNA is TGTGCCAGCAGCTTGTTTAGCGGAGAGAATGAGCAGTTCTTC. Its protein product is CASSLFSGENEQFF.

The CDR3 region has the DNA TGTGCCAGCAGCTTTGCGGGATCGGATCAGCCCCAGCATTTT. This gives the protein CASSFAGSDQPQHF. This chain links TRBV11-2 with TRBJ1-5; D gene uncertain. Per germline, CDR1 SGHAT and CDR2 FQNNGV. This CDR3 has 14 amino acids. Between the trimmed V and J ends, which lost 3 bases and 5 bases, there was a span of 11 bases.

The chain is built from TRBV5-1 and TRBJ1-2; TRBD1 agrees at 9 bases. The germline CDR1 and CDR2 sequences are SGHRS and YFSETQ. The CDR3 is made up of 15 amino acids. V lost 4 bases, J lost 8 bases, and 12 bases stayed unmatched. CDR3 sequence: CASSPETGGYRGYTF. Here the CDR3 DNA reads TGCGCCAGCAGCCCGGAGACAGGGGGGTACCGGGGCTACACCTTC.

About this clone itself: Other DNA sequences in the sample encode the same CDR3. J is TRBJ1-2 and V is TRBV18, with D tentatively TRBD1 (6 bases). The CDR3 runs to 14 residues. V lost 2 bases, J lost 4 bases, and 11 bases lay in between. Germline CDR1 reads KGHSH; CDR2 reads LQKENI. The chain's CDR3 is CASSPSGGPYGYTF. The CDR3 coding sequence is TGTGCCAGCTCACCAAGCGGGGGCCCCTATGGCTACACCTTC.

The chain combines TRBV15 with TRBJ1-2; D is unclear. Trimming removed 5 bases at V and 2 bases at J, with 9 bases between. Germline-derived CDR1 and CDR2 are LNHNV and YYDKDF (reference sequence). This CDR3 has 13 amino acids. The CDR3 DNA follows: TGTGCCACCAGCCCTCAGTGGAACTATGGCTACACCTTC. Its translation: CATSPQWNYGYTF.

J is TRBJ1-5 and V is TRBV28; TRBD1 agrees at 10 bases. The CDR3 has 19 amino acids. Per germline, CDR1 MDHEN and CDR2 SYDVKM. The junction had 13 bases not matched to a gene; V was cut back by 2 bases and J by 3 bases. CDR3 loop: CASSLPGQGLVGYNQPQHF. The CDR3 bases are TGTGCCAGCAGTTTACCGGGACAGGGGTTGGTCGGGTACAATCAGCCCCAGCATTTT. Complete variable domain (other parts from reference TRBV28 and TRBJ1-5): DVKVTQSSRYLVKRTGEKVFLECVQDMDHENMFWYRQDPGLGLRLIYFSYDVKMKEKGDIPEGYSVSREKKERFSLILESASTNQTSMYLCASSLPGQGLVGYNQPQHFGDGTRLSIL.

This chain connects TRBV5-4 to TRBJ2-3, with D possibly being TRBD1 (6 bases). The CDR3 covers 14 residues. V was cut by 5 bases and J by 1 base, with 11 bases left in between. Germline values: CDR1 SGHNT, CDR2 YYREEE (reference sequence). In DNA, the CDR3 is TGTGCCAGCAGTCAGGGGCCAGGCACAGATACGCAGTATTTT. Amino acids: CASSQGPGTDTQYF.

This chain joins TRBV28 and TRBJ1-2; 12 nucleotides align to TRBD1. The CDR3 has 15 amino acids. Germline trimming cut 6 bases from V and 8 bases from J; bases unmatched to any gene: 10. CDR1 is MDHEN and CDR2 is SYDVKM in the germline V gene. The CDR3 protein is CASRTPGQGAWGYTF. The CDR3 DNA reads as TGTGCCAGCAGAACCCCGGGACAGGGGGCGTGGGGCTACACCTTC.

The rearrangement uses TRBV10-3 and TRBJ2-3; D is unresolved. V dropped 1 base and J dropped 5 bases, with 4 bases sitting between them. The germline CDR1 and CDR2 sequences are ENHRY and SYGVKD. The CDR3 sequence is 12 residues long. The DNA of the CDR3 is TGTGCCATCAGTGAGTGGCAAGATACGCAGTATTTT. It translates to CAISEWQDTQYF.

Here the CDR3 reads CASSQGVSSSTDTQYF. For the CDR3, the DNA is TGTGCCAGCAGTCAAGGGGTGTCGTCTAGCACAGATACGCAGTATTTT. The chain combines TRBV6-2 or TRBV6-3 with TRBJ2-3; D perhaps matches TRBD1 (5 bases). This CDR3 spans 16 amino acids. Trimming removed 5 bases from V and 0 bases from J, with 15 bases in between. Germline V gene data show CDR1 as MNHEY and CDR2 as SVGEGT.

The chain recombines TRBV28 with TRBJ2-7, with D possibly being TRBD1 (6 bases). There are 15 residues in the CDR3. Trimming stripped 5 bases from V and 2 bases from J, with 16 bases between. CDR1 is MDHEN, CDR2 SYDVKM, per germline. In nucleotides, the CDR3 is TGTGCCAGCAGTGTGGGGGCCCTCACTACCTACGAGCAGTACTTC. Its protein is CASSVGALTTYEQYF.

This clone was counted a single time. V usage is TRBV5-4 and J usage is TRBJ2-1; TRBD2 agrees at 10 bases. Losses at the gene ends were 3 bases for V and 6 bases for J; bases not matched to a gene: 6. This CDR3 has 15 residues. The germline gives CDR1 SGHNT, CDR2 YYREEE (reference sequence). The CDR3 loop is CASSYSGRAINEQFF. The CDR3 nucleotides read TGTGCCAGCAGCTACAGCGGGAGGGCTATCAATGAGCAGTTCTTC.

This chain uses TRBV28 with TRBJ2-5, with a tentative D call TRBD2 (6 bases). Germline V gene sequence: CDR1 MDHEN, CDR2 SYDVKM. V shed 3 bases and J shed 8 bases, with 16 bases lying between them. This CDR3 has 14 residues. CDR3 DNA: TGTGCCAGCAGTTTTGGAGGGCCTAGCGAAACCCAGTACTTC. This encodes CASSFGGPSETQYF. Supplemented by reference TRBV28 and TRBJ2-5, the full variable domain reads DVKVTQSSRYLVKRTGEKVFLECVQDMDHENMFWYRQDPGLGLRLIYFSYDVKMKEKGDIPEGYSVSREKKERFSLILESASTNQTSMYLCASSFGGPSETQYFGPGTRLLVL.

This rearrangement joins TRBV6-5 to TRBJ1-4; a weak D match, TRBD1 (6 bases). In germline, CDR1 is MNHEY, CDR2 SVGAGI. V lost 5 bases and J lost 7, with 14 bases in between. This CDR3 region has 14 residues. For the CDR3, the DNA is TGTGCCAGCAGTAAACAGGGCTGGGGTGAAAAACTGTTTTTT. It translates to CASSKQGWGEKLFF.

The rearrangement links TRBV5-1 to TRBJ2-1; 9 nucleotides align to TRBD2. This CDR3 spans 14 amino acids. The germline V gene has CDR1 SGHRS and CDR2 YFSETQ. Trimming at V came to 4 bases and at J to 8 bases, leaving 7 bases not matched to a gene. DNA for the CDR3: TGCGCCAGCAGCCACCAGCGGGGGGCACATGAGCAGTTCTTC. Translating it yields CASSHQRGAHEQFF.

CDR3 coding DNA: TGTGCCAGCAGCCCCCGGCAGGGCCCAGATACGCAGTATTTT. Its protein product is CASSPRQGPDTQYF. This sequence joins TRBV9 and TRBJ2-3, with a tentative D call TRBD1 (5 bases). Germline lookup yields CDR1 SGDLS and CDR2 YYNGEE. The V and J ends lost 4 bases and 4 bases respectively, with 13 bases between them. This CDR3 region has 14 residues. Looking up the rest from reference TRBV9 and TRBJ2-3 gives the full variable domain: DSGVTQTPKHLITATGQRVTLRCSPRSGDLSVYWYQQSLDQGLQFLIQYYNGEERAKGNILERFSAQQFPDLHSELNLSSLELGDSALYFCASSPRQGPDTQYFGPGTRLTVL.

This clone occurred many times. The chain is built from TRBV19 and TRBJ1-2, with D maybe TRBD1 (5 bases). This CDR3 has 14 amino acids. Trimming removed 6 bases from V and 2 bases from J, with 13 bases in between. Germline V gene data show CDR1 as LNHDA and CDR2 as SQIVND (reference sequence). The CDR3 nucleotides read TGTGCCAGTAGACAAGACAGATACAACTATGGCTACACCTTC. It translates to CASRQDRYNYGYTF.

This clone came up a few times. The DNA for the CDR3 is TGTGCCAGCACCGTGGGCGGGACAGGGAACACTGAAGCTTTCTTT. It yields the protein CASTVGGTGNTEAFF. The chain couples TRBV28 to TRBJ1-1, with 8 bases identical to TRBD1. The CDR3 consists of 15 residues. The V and J ends lost 7 bases and 1 base, in that order; junction bases with no gene match: 8. Germline V gene lookup returns CDR1 MDHEN and CDR2 SYDVKM.

This sequence joins TRBV6-4 and TRBJ1-2; 12 nucleotides agree with TRBD1. Trimming took 4 bases from V and 2 from J; bases not matched to a gene: 8. The CDR3 runs to 17 residues. CDR1 is MRHNA and CDR2 is SNTAGT in the germline V gene. The CDR3 DNA reads TGTGCCAGCAGTGCCTCCGGGACAGGGGGCGCGAACTATGGCTACACCTTC. Protein: CASSASGTGGANYGYTF.

V is TRBV6-6 and J is TRBJ1-3; possibly TRBD1 for D (6 bases). The CDR3 length is 17 residues. The V end was cut by 5 bases, the J end by 0 bases, with 17 bases between. The germline V gene has CDR1 MNHNY and CDR2 SVGAGI (reference sequence). CDR3 sequence (DNA): TGTGCCAGCAGTCTCACGCCCGGACAGAACTCTGGAAACACCATATATTTT. Encoded protein: CASSLTPGQNSGNTIYF.

In regard to this clone: The junction departs from germline at one end; a sequencing error may be responsible. The same CDR3 can be traced to other DNA sequences in this sample. The V call is TRBV6-5, the J call TRBJ1-2; D not resolved. The length of the CDR3 is 12 residues. The germline V gene encodes CDR1 MNHEY and CDR2 SVGAGI. This CDR3 is CASRERAYGYTF. The DNA of the CDR3 is TGTGCCAGCAGAGAGAGGGCCTATGGTTACACCTTC.

The chain combines TRBV19 with TRBJ2-7; 7 bases match TRBD1. This CDR3 has 14 residues. Per the germline V gene, CDR1 is LNHDA and CDR2 is SQIVND (reference sequence). Trimming at V came to 5 bases and at J to 5 bases, leaving 9 bases not matched to a gene. This CDR3 reads CASSPRQGAHEQYF. The CDR3 coding sequence is TGTGCCAGTAGTCCGCGACAGGGAGCGCACGAGCAGTACTTC.